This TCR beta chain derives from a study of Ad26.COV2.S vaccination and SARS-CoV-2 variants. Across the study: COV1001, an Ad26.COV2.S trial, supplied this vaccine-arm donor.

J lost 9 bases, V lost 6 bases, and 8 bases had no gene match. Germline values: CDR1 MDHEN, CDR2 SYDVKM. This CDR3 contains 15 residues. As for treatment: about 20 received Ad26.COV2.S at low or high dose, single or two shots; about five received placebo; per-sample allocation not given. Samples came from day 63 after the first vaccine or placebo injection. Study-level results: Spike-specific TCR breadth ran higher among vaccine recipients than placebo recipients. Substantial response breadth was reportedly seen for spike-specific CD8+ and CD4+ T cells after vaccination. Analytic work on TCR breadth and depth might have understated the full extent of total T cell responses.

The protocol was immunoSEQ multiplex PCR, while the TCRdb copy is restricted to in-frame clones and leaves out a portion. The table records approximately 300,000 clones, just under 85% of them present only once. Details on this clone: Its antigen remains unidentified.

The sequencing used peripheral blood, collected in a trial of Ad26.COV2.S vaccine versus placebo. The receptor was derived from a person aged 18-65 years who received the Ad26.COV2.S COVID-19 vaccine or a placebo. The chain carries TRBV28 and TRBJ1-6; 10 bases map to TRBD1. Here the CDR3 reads CASRTGGYNGSPLHF. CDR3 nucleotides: TGTGCCAGCAGGACAGGGGGCTATAATGGTTCACCCCTCCACTTT.